The following is a T cell receptor beta chain sequence with its context. Its antigen is currently unknown. Trimming stripped 3 bases from V and 0 bases from J, with 10 bases between. The CDR3 sequence is 15 residues long. The germline gives CDR1 SGHTS, CDR2 YDEGEE. The data originate from a study of blood T cells in healthy people across ages. Primers used in a second PCR of about 7 to 12 cycles were a sample-barcoded 5' primer and a J-beta primer mix. Each cDNA molecule was tagged by a template-switch adaptor that had 12 random nucleotides. TCRdb called the 5' RACE reads again in MiXCR, with one record for every CDR3 protein. The table lists about 970,000 distinct CDR3 sequences, about 53% of them singletons. Points from the study as a whole: It was not known whether donors were CMV positive (a possible confounder of expanded clonotype changes).

This receptor was taken from a woman aged 60-75 years in good health. The rearrangement uses TRBV5-8 and TRBJ2-1; D perhaps matches TRBD1 (5 bases). The sequencing sample was made of blood. This CDR3 reads CASSSLDSSYNEQFF. The CDR3 DNA reads TGTGCCAGCAGCTCCCTCGACAGCTCCTACAATGAGCAGTTCTTC.